Listed here are 2 T cell receptor beta chains from one sample, sequenced in a study of T cells in Graves' hyperthyroidism and ophthalmopathy. Researchers took RNA transcripts and amplified the TCR beta CDR3 regions from them. During a first-round RT-PCR of the TCR CDR3, the HTBI primer set was used. TCRdb processed the multiplex PCR reads anew with MiXCR; each CDR3 protein has one entry. The table has about 840,000 distinct CDR3 sequences, over 35% seen once. Source material: blood. Receptor source: a man aged 18 to 29 with Graves' hyperthyroidism.

The rearrangement links TRBV20-1 to TRBJ2-5; 10 nucleotides agree with TRBD2. Germline CDR1 is DFQATT and CDR2 is SNEGSKA (reference sequence). The J segment lost 2 bases and the V segment lost 1 base, leaving 10 bases of the junction unmatched. The CDR3 consists of 17 residues. CDR3 in DNA: TGCAGTGCTAGAGGGAGCGGGGTACTAGCGGGACAAGAGACCCAGTACTTC. Translation gives CSARGSGVLAGQETQYF.

This clonotype was seen at least ten times. The chain carries TRBV20-1 and TRBJ2-5, with D tentatively TRBD1 (5 bases). V was trimmed by 4 bases and J by 7 bases, leaving 13 bases between them. The germline CDR1 and CDR2 sequences are DFQATT and SNEGSKA (reference sequence). The CDR3 contains 12 residues. CDR3 residues: CSAISTGATQYF. For the CDR3, the DNA is TGCAGTGCTATCAGTACAGGCGCGACCCAGTACTTC.